This T cell receptor (beta chain) was profiled in a study of T cell repertoires and leukemia-associated antigens (dated by TCRdb to the late 2010s). About the study as a whole: Around 15 million effective reads were obtained overall, with each sample giving about 5.1 to 7 million read pairs and 3.3 to 5.0 million effective reads. The study aimed to identify which antigen a TCR Vbeta21 clone previously found in CML patients recognizes, using in vitro peptide stimulation of healthy T cells. Study-level results and caveats: The four groups showed no significant differences in numbers of Vbeta genes (approximately 60), Jbeta genes (14), VDJ rearrangements, or unique CDR3s. Direct testing of the expanded clones' antigen specificity and function was not done, and further investigation was required.

Total RNA was extracted from the cultured T cells using TRIzol reagent. TCRbeta libraries were amplified from RNA using 5' rapid amplification of cDNA ends (5'RACE). Library concentration and integrity were checked with Qubit, an Agilent instrument, and quantitative PCR before sequencing. Qualified libraries were sequenced on Illumina HiSeq or MiSeq by a commercial service provider. The paper's data handling went like this. MiXCR version 1.8.2 was used to identify TCR sequences in each sample. For a clone to count as qualified, its CDR3 had to be longer than four amino acids, its nucleotide length had to be in-frame, and the clone could not contain a stop codon. An effective read was defined as a read containing the complete CDR3 structure. RT-PCR with 24 Vbeta primers, GeneScan spectratyping, and Sanger sequencing were used to validate the expanded clones. TCRdb's own reprocessing of the public reads used fastp at Q25 and MiXCR and kept productive beta chains. Every distinct CDR3 protein forms one entry, paired with its most common genes and DNA. The V and J calls and clone size are TCRdb's, not the authors'. The sample table records approximately 10,000 distinct CDR3 sequences; approximately 40% of these occur just once. 55% to 60% of the sample comes from the top ten.

The CDR3 spans 13 residues, from the cysteine through the phenylalanine. Only the CDR3 part of the read is kept: 39 bases, read in frame from the first base. Trimming costs V 7 bases and J 5 bases, and their ends lie 14 bases apart. The germline V gene supplies CDR1 SGHRS and CDR2 YFSETQ. As a first step, CD3+ T cells were rested overnight at approximately 2.3 million cells/mL in RPMI 1640 lacking fetal bovine serum. Following the manufacturer's instructions, MACS immunomagnetic beads were used to pull CD3+ T cells out of the PBMCs. This clonotype is identified as medium-sized (0.01 to 0.1%). No cognate antigen has been identified for it. No base quality values were provided; no much bigger clone lies one nucleotide off.

The sequence derives from a female donor in good health. The rearrangement combines TRBV5-1 with TRBJ2-3; TRBD1 could be the D gene, as 5 bases match. The specimen sequenced was CD3+ T cells sorted from blood and cultured. At the DNA level, the sequence is TGCGCCAGCCGACAGACCGTGGAAGATACGCAGTATTTT. Its protein is CASRQTVEDTQYF.